This T cell receptor beta chain was retrieved from a study of early T cells in non-severe SARS-CoV-2 infection. TCRdb re-derived calls from the 5' RACE reads in MiXCR, one entry per CDR3 protein. The sample yields 50,000 to 60,000 distinct CDR3 sequences, under 8% seen once. Trimming cost V 4 bases and J 0 bases, with 9 bases left between them. In germline, CDR1 is SGHTA, CDR2 FQGNSA. The CDR3 runs to 14 residues. The material was whole blood, obtained at baseline. The chain has TRBV7-2 and TRBJ2-5; no definite D call. This TCR was recovered from an adult who was a healthcare worker with PCR-confirmed SARS-CoV-2 infection or an uninfected control (not recorded which). CDR3 region: CASSSLEYQETQYF. CDR3 coding DNA: TGTGCCAGCAGCTCGCTAGAGTACCAAGAGACCCAGTACTTC.